The clone carrying this T cell receptor (beta chain) was seen at least ten times. Its antigen is undetermined. This entry is derived from a study of CD8+CD57+ T cells in acquired aplastic anemia. Study-wide background: CD4+ and CD8+ cells, once sorted, gave DNA averaging around 3.2 ug. CD4+ reads averaged roughly 9.9 million in healthy donors.

Between the trimmed V and J ends, which lost 1 base and 5 bases, there was a span of 18 bases. The CDR3 totals 16 residues. Germline V lookup: CDR1 SGHDN, CDR2 FVKESK. Researchers used genomic DNA as the template to profile TCR beta VDJ and CDR3. TCRdb recomputed calls from the reads with MiXCR, one row per CDR3 protein. The table records some 82,000 distinct CDR3 sequences, 40% to 50% of them present only once. Broader study findings: CD8+ Simpson's diversity showed no significant patient-control difference. It was found that roughly 31 CD8+ CDR3 sequences were shared between patients and controls.

The chain is built from TRBV14 and TRBJ2-7; unclear D gene. This TCR derives from a human donor in good health, serving as a control. Sequencing was performed on sorted CD4+, CD8+, or CD8+CD57+ T cells (not recorded which) from PBMCs. This CDR3 reads CASSQGLDLGFDEQYF. CDR3 nucleotide sequence: TGTGCCAGCAGCCAAGGACTGGATCTGGGGTTCGACGAGCAGTACTTC.